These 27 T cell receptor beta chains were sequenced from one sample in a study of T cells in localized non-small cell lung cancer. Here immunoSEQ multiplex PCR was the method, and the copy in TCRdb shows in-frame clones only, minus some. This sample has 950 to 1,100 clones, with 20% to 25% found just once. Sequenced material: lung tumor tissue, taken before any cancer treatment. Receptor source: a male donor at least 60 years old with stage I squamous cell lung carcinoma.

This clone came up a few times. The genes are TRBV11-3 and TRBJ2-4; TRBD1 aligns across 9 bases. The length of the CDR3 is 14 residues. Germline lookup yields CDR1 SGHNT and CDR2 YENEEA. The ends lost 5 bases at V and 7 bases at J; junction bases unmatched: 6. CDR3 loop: CASSIQGAGNIQYF. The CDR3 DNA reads TGTGCCAGCAGCATACAGGGGGCAGGGAACATTCAGTACTTC.

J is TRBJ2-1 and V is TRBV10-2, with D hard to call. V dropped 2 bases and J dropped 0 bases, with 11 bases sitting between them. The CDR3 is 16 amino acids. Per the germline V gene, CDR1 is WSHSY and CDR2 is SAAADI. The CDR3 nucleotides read TGCGCCAGCAGTGAGGGAGCCCACGGCTCCTACAATGAGCAGTTCTTC. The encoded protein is CASSEGAHGSYNEQFF.

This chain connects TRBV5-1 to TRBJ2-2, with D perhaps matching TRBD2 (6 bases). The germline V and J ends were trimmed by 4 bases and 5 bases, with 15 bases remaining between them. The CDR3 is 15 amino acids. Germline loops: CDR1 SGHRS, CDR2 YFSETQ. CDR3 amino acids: CASSRTSIGTGELFF. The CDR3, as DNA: TGCGCCAGCAGCCGAACTAGCATCGGGACCGGGGAGCTGTTTTTT.

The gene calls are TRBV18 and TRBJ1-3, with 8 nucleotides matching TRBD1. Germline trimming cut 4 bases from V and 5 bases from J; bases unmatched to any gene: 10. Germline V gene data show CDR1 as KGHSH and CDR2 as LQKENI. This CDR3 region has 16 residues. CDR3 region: CASSRPTGEHRNTIYF. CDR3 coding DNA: TGTGCCAGCTCACGACCGACAGGGGAACATAGAAACACCATATATTTT.

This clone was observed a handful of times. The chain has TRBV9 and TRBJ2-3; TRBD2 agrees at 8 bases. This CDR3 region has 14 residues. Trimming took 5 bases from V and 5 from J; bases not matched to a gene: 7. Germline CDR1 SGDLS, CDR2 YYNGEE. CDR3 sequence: CASSDSGGIDTQYF. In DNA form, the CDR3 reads TGTGCCAGCAGTGATTCGGGAGGGATAGATACGCAGTATTTT.

For the CDR3, the DNA is TGCGCCAGCAGCGTGAGACAGGGCGACAGTGAAGCTTTCTTT. It specifies CASSVRQGDSEAFF. V and J are TRBV5-1 and TRBJ1-1; TRBD1 agrees at 7 bases. Germline values: CDR1 SGHRS, CDR2 YFSETQ. The length of the CDR3 is 14 residues. J was trimmed by 7 bases and V by 4 bases; bases with no gene match: 10.

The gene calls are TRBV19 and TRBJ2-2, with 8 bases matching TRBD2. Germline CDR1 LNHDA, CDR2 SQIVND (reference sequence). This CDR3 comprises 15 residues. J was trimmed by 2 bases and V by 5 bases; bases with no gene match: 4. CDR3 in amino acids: CASSPLAGNTGELFF. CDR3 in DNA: TGTGCCAGTAGTCCTCTAGCGGGTAACACCGGGGAGCTGTTTTTT.

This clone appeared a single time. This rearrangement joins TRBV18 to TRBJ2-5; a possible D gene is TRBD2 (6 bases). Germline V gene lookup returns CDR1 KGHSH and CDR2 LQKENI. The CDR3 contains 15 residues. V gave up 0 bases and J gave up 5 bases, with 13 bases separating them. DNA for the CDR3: TGTGCCAGCTCACCACCGTCGGGGGTCAGGGAGACCCAGTACTTC. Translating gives CASSPPSGVRETQYF.

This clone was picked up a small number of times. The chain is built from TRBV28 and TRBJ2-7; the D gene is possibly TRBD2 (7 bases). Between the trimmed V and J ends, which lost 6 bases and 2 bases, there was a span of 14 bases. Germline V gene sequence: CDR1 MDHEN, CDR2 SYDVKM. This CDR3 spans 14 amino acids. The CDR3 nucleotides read TGTGCCAGCAGGGGAAGGCGGGGGCCCTACGAGCAGTACTTC. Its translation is CASRGRRGPYEQYF.

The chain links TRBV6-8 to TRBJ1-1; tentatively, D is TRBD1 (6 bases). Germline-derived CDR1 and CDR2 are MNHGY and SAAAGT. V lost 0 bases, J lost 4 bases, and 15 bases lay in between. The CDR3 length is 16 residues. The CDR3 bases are TGTGCCAGCAGTTACTCGACCGGTCGCAGGGGCACTGAAGCTTTCTTT. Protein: CASSYSTGRRGTEAFF.

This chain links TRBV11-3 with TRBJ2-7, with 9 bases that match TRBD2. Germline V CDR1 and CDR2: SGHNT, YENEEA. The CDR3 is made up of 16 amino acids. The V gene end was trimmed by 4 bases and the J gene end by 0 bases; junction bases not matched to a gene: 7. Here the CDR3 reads CASSWISGGSSYEQYF. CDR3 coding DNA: TGTGCCAGCAGCTGGATTAGCGGGGGAAGCTCCTACGAGCAGTACTTC.

The CDR3 region has the DNA TGTGCCAGCAGTGAGAATTGGCTGGTCGAGCAGTACTTC. Translation: CASSENWLVEQYF. V and J are TRBV9 and TRBJ2-7; no definite D call. This CDR3 is 13 amino acids long. Trimming took 5 bases from V and 6 from J, leaving 15 bases between them. Germline-derived CDR1 and CDR2 are SGDLS and YYNGEE.

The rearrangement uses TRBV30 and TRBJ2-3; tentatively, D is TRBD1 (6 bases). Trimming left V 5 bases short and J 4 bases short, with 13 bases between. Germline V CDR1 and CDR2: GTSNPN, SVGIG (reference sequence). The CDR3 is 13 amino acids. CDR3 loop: CAWGVAGADTQYF. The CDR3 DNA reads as TGTGCCTGGGGGGTTGCAGGGGCAGATACGCAGTATTTT.

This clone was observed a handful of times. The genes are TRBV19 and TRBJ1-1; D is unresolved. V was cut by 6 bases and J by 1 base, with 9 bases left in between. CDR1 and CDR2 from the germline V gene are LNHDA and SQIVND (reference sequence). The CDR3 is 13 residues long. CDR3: CASRIDGNTEAFF. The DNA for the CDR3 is TGTGCCAGTAGGATCGACGGGAACACTGAAGCTTTCTTT. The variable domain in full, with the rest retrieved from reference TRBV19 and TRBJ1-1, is DGGITQSPKYLFRKEGQNVTLSCEQNLNHDAMYWYRQDPGQGLRLIYYSQIVNDFQKGDIAEGYSVSREKKESFPLTVTSAQKNPTAFYLCASRIDGNTEAFFGQGTRLTVV.

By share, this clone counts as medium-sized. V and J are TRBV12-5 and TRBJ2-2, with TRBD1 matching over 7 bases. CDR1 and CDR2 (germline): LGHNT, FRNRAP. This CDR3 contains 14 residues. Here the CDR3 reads CASARTGDSGELFF. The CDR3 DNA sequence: TGTGCCAGCGCCCGGACAGGCGATTCCGGGGAGCTGTTTTTT.

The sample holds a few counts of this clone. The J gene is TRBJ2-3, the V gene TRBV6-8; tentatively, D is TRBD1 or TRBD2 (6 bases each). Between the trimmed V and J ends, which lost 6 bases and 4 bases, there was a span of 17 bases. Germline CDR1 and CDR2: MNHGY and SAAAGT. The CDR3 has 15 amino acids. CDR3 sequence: CASRLVGGLSDTQYF. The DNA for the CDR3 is TGTGCCAGCAGGTTGGTGGGGGGCCTCTCAGATACGCAGTATTTT.

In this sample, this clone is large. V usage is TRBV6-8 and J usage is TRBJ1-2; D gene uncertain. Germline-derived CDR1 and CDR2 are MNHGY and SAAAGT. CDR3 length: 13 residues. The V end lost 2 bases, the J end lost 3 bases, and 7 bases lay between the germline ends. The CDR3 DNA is TGTGCCAGCAGTTACAGGGTTGACTATGGCTACACCTTC. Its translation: CASSYRVDYGYTF.

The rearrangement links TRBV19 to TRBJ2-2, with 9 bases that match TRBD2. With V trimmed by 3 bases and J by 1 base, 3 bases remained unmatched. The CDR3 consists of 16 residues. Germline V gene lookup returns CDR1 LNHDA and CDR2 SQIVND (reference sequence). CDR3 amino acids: CASSITSGLNTGELFF. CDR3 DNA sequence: TGTGCCAGTAGTATCACTAGCGGGTTGAACACCGGGGAGCTGTTTTTT.

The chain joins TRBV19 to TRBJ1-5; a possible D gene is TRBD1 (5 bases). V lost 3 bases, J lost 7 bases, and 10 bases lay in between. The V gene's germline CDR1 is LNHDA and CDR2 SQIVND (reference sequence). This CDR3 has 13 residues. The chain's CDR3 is CASSIGGGQPQHF. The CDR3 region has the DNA TGTGCCAGTAGTATTGGGGGAGGGCAGCCCCAGCATTTT.

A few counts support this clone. The CDR3 nucleotides are TGTGCCAGTAAGAGGGGACAGGGGTCTTCCTACGAGCAGTACTTC. This gives the protein CASKRGQGSSYEQYF. V is TRBV19 and J is TRBJ2-7, with TRBD1 matching 10 bases. Germline CDR1 LNHDA, CDR2 SQIVND (reference sequence). CDR3 length: 15 residues. V trimming: 7 bases; J trimming: 1 base; junction bases outside the gene matches: 7.

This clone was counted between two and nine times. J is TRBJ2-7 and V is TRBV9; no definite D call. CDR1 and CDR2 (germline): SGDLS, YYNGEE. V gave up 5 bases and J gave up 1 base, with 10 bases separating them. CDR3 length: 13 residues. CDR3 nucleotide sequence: TGTGCCAGCAGTGATATAGTTTCCTACGAGCAGTACTTC. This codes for CASSDIVSYEQYF.

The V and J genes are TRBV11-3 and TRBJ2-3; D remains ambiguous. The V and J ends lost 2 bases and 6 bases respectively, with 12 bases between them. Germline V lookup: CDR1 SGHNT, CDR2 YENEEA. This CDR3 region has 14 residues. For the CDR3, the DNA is TGTGCCAGCAGCTTAAGAGACTCGCGGGATACGCAGTATTTT. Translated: CASSLRDSRDTQYF.

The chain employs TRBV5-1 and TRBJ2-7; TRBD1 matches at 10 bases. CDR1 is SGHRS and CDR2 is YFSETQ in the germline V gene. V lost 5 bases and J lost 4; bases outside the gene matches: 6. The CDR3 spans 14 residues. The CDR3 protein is CASSPTGQGYEQYF. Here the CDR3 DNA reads TGCGCCAGCAGTCCAACGGGACAGGGGTACGAGCAGTACTTC.

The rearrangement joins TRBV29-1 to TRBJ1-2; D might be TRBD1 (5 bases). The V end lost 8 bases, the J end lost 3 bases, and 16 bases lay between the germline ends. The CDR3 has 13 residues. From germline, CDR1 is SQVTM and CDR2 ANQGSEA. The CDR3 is CSHIGPGDYGYTF. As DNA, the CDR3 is TGCAGCCACATAGGCCCGGGGGACTATGGCTACACCTTC.

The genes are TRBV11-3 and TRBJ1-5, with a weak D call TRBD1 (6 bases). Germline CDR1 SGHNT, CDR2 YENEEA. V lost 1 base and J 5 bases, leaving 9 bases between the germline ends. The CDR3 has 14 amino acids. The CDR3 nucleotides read TGTGCCAGCAGCTTAGTGACAGGCGATCAGCCCCAGCATTTT. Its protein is CASSLVTGDQPQHF.

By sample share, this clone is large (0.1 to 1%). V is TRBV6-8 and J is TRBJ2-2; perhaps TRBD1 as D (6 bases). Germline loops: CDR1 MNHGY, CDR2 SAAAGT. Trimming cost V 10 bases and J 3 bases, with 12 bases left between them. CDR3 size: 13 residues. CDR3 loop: CAIEQGYTGELFF. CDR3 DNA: TGTGCCATCGAACAGGGTTACACCGGGGAGCTGTTTTTT.

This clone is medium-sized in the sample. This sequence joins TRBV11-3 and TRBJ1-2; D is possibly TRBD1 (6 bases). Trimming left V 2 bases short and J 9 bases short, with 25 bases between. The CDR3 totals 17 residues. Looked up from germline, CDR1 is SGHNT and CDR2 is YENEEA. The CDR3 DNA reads TGTGCCAGCAGCTTAAAACTGGGGGCCTACTCTTATCATCGCTACACCTTC. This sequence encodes CASSLKLGAYSYHRYTF.